The source of this T cell receptor beta chain is a study of radiotherapy plus CTLA-4 blockade in lung cancer. Study details: With 31% of patients having disease control, objective responses were seen in about 18%.

Study results and caveats: Early blood T cell clone changes and increased post-radiation serum interferon-beta were reportedly the strongest response predictors. Among blood TCR repertoires after radiotherapy plus ipilimumab, tumor-derived clones expanded.

Method: immunoSEQ multiplex PCR; TCRdb's copy keeps in-frame clones and lacks some. The table has tens of thousands of clones, roughly three quarters seen once. Germline V gene sequence: CDR1 SGHTA, CDR2 FQGNSA. This CDR3 is 15 amino acids long. J gave up 7 bases and V 5 bases, and 9 bases lay outside the gene matches. With respect to this clone: The antigen is undetermined.

The chain carries TRBV7-2 and TRBJ1-4, with 8 bases matching TRBD1. Specimen: peripheral blood, collected from a patient treated with radiotherapy plus ipilimumab. The clonotype was recovered from a human donor with non-small cell lung cancer that progressed on radiotherapy plus ipilimumab. CDR3 in amino acids: CASSADRGKGEKLFF. CDR3 nucleotides: TGTGCCAGCAGCGCAGACAGGGGTAAAGGTGAAAAACTGTTTTTT.